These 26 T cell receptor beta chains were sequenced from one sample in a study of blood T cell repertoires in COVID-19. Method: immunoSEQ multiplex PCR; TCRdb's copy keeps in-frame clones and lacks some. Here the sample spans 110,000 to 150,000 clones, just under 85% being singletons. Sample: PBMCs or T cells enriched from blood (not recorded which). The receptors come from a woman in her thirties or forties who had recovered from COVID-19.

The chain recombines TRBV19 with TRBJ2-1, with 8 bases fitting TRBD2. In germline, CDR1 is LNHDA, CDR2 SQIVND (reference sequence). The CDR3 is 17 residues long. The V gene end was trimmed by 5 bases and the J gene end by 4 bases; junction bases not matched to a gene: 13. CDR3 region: CASSSTNLAGGYNEQFF. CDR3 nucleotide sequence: TGTGCCAGTAGTTCCACCAACCTAGCGGGTGGGTACAATGAGCAGTTCTTC. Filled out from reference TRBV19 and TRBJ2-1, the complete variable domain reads DGGITQSPKYLFRKEGQNVTLSCEQNLNHDAMYWYRQDPGQGLRLIYYSQIVNDFQKGDIAEGYSVSREKKESFPLTVTSAQKNPTAFYLCASSSTNLAGGYNEQFFGPGTRLTVL.

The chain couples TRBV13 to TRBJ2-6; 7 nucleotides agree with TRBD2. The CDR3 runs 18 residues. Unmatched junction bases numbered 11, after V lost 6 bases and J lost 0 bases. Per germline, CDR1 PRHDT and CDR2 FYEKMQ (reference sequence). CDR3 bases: TGTGCCAGCAGTCTCCTAGGAGCGGGGTCCTCTGGGGCCAACGTCCTGACTTTC. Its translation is CASSLLGAGSSGANVLTF.

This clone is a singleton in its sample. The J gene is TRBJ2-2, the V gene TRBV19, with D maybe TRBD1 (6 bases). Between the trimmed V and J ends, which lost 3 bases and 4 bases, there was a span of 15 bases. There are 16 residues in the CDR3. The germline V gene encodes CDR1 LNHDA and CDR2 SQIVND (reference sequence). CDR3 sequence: CASSIGMQGITGELFF. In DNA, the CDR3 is TGTGCCAGTAGTATTGGAATGCAGGGGATCACCGGGGAGCTGTTTTTT. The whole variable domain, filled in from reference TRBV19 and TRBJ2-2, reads DGGITQSPKYLFRKEGQNVTLSCEQNLNHDAMYWYRQDPGQGLRLIYYSQIVNDFQKGDIAEGYSVSREKKESFPLTVTSAQKNPTAFYLCASSIGMQGITGELFFGEGSRLTVL.

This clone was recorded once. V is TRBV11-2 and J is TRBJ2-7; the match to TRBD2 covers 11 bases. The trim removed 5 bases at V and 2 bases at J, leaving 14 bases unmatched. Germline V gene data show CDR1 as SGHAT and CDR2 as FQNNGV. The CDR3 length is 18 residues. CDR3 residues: CASSLKSPLAGGTYEQYF. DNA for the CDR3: TGTGCCAGCAGCCTGAAGTCCCCCCTAGCGGGAGGTACCTACGAGCAGTACTTC.

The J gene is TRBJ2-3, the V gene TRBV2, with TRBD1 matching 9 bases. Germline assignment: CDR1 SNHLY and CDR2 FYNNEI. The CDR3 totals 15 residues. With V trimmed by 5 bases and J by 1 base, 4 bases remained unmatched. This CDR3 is CASSPWTGGTDTQYF. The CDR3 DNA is TGTGCCAGCAGTCCCTGGACAGGGGGCACAGATACGCAGTATTTT.

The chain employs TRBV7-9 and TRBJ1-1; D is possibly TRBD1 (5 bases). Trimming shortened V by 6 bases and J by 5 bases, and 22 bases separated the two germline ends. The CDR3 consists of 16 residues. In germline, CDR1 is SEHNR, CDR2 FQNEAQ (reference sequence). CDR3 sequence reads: CASRPPQVSDRTEAFF. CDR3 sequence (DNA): TGTGCCAGCAGGCCCCCACAGGTCTCGGATCGGACTGAAGCTTTCTTT.

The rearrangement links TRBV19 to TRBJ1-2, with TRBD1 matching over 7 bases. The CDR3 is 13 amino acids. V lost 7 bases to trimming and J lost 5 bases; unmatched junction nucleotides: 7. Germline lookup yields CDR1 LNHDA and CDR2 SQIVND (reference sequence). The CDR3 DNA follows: TGTGCCAGTAATCCAGGGGGTTTATATGGCTACACCTTC. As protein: CASNPGGLYGYTF.

The CDR3, as DNA: TGTGCCAGCAGTTTATTCGACAATATGGGTGAAGCTTTCTTT. This sequence encodes CASSLFDNMGEAFF. The rearrangement uses TRBV27 and TRBJ1-1, with D unclear. The length of the CDR3 is 14 residues. V shed 1 base and J shed 7 bases, with 13 bases lying between them. The germline gives CDR1 MNHEY, CDR2 SMNVEV (reference sequence).

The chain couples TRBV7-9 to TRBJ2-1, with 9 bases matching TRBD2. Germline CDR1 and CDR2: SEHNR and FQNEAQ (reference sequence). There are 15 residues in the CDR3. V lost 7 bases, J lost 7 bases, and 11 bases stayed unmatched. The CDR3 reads CASTTFGLASNEQFF. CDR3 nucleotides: TGTGCCAGCACCACATTCGGACTAGCGAGTAATGAGCAGTTCTTC.

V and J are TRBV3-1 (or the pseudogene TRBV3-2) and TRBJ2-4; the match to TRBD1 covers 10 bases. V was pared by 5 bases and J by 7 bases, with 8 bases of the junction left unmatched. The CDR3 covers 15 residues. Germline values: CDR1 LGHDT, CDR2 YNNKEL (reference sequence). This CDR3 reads CASSRRTGGGNIQYF. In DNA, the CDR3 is TGTGCCAGCAGCAGACGGACAGGGGGTGGGAACATTCAGTACTTC.

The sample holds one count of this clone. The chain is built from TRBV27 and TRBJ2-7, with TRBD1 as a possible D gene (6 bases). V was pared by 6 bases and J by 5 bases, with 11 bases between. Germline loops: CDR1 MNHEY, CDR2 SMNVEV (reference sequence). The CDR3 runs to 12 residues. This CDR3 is CASSSGVHEQYF. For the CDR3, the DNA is TGTGCCAGCAGCTCAGGGGTCCACGAGCAGTACTTC.

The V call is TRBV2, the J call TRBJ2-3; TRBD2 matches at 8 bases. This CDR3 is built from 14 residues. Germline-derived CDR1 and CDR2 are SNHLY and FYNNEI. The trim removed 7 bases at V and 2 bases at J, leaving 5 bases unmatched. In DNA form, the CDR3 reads TGTGCCAGCAAGGGACTAGACCCCACAGATACGCAGTATTTT. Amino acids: CASKGLDPTDTQYF.

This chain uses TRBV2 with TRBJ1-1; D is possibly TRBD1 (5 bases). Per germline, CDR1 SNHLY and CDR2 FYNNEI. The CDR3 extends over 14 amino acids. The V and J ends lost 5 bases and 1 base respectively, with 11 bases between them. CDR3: CASSLRGQNTEAFF. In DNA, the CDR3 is TGTGCCAGCAGTCTTCGCGGACAGAACACTGAAGCTTTCTTT.

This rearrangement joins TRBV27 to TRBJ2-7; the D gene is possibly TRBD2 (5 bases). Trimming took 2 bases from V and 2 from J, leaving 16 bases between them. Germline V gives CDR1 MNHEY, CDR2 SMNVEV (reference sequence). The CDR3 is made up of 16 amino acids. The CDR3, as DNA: TGTGCCAGCAGTTTAAGTGTAGCGCTGAGCACCTACGAGCAGTACTTC. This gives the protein CASSLSVALSTYEQYF.

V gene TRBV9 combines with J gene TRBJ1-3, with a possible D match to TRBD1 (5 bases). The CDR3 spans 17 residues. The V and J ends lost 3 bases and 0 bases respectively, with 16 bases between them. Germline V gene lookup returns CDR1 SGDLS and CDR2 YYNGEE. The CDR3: CASSALGQAYSGNTIYF. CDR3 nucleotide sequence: TGTGCCAGCAGCGCCCTGGGGCAGGCGTACTCTGGAAACACCATATATTTT. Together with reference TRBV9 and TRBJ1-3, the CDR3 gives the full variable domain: DSGVTQTPKHLITATGQRVTLRCSPRSGDLSVYWYQQSLDQGLQFLIQYYNGEERAKGNILERFSAQQFPDLHSELNLSSLELGDSALYFCASSALGQAYSGNTIYFGEGSWLTVV.

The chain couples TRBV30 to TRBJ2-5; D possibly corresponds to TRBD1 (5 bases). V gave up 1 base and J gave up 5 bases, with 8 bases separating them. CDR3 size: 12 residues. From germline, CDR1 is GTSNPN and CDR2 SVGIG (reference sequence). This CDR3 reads CAWSGGAETQYF. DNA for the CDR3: TGTGCCTGGAGTGGTGGGGCGGAGACCCAGTACTTC.

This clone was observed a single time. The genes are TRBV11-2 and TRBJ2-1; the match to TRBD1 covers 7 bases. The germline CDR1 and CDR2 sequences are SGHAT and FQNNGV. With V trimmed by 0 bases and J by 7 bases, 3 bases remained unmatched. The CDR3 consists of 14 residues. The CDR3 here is CASSLEQTGNEQFF. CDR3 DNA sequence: TGTGCCAGCAGCTTAGAGCAGACAGGGAATGAGCAGTTCTTC.

The CDR3 bases are TGTGCCAGCTCACCAGGAAACAGGGCTGTCGCAGATACGCAGTATTTT. This encodes CASSPGNRAVADTQYF. The genes are TRBV18 and TRBJ2-3, with D tentatively TRBD1 (6 bases). The CDR3 spans 16 residues. Looked up from germline, CDR1 is KGHSH and CDR2 is LQKENI. With 2 bases removed from V and 4 bases from J, the gap between germline ends came to 16 bases.

As DNA, the CDR3 is TGTGCCAGCAGTTTTCAGGGGAACCCCAATCAGCCCCAGCATTTT. Translation gives CASSFQGNPNQPQHF. The genes are TRBV27 and TRBJ1-5; D is possibly TRBD1 (6 bases). The CDR3 has 15 residues. The V gene's germline CDR1 is MNHEY and CDR2 SMNVEV (reference sequence). Trimming left V 3 bases short and J 3 bases short, with 12 bases between.

CDR3 residues: CASSRDRGSYGYTF. As DNA, the CDR3 is TGTGCCAGTAGTAGGGACAGGGGCAGCTATGGCTACACCTTC. V gene TRBV19 combines with J gene TRBJ1-2; 10 nucleotides agree with TRBD1. Germline V gene lookup returns CDR1 LNHDA and CDR2 SQIVND (reference sequence). J lost 4 bases, V lost 4 bases, and 3 bases had no gene match. CDR3 length: 14 residues.

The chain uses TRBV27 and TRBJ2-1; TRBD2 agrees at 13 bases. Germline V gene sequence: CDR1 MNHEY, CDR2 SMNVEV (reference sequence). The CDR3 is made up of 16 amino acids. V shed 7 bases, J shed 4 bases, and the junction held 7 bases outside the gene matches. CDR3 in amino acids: CASTRPGLAGYNEQFF. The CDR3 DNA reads TGTGCCAGCACCAGACCGGGACTAGCGGGGTACAATGAGCAGTTCTTC.

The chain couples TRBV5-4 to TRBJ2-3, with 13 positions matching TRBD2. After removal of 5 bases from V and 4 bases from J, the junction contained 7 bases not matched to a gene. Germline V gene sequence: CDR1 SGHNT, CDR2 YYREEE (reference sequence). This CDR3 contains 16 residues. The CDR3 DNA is TGTGCCAGCAGTCTAGGACTAGCGGGAGAGGCAGATACGCAGTATTTT. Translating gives CASSLGLAGEADTQYF.

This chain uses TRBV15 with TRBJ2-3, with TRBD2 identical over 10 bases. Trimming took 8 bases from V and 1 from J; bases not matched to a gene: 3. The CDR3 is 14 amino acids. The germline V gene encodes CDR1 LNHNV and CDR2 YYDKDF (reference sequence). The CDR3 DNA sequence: TGTGCCACCCAGGGGACTAGCGGCACAGATACGCAGTATTTT. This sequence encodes CATQGTSGTDTQYF.

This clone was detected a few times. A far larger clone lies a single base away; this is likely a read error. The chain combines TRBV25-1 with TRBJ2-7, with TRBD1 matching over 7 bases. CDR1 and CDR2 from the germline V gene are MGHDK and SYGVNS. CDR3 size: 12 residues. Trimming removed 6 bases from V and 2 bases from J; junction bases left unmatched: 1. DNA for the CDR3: TGTGCCAGCAGCCAGGGGGCCTACGAGCAGTACTTC. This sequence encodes CASSQGAYEQYF.

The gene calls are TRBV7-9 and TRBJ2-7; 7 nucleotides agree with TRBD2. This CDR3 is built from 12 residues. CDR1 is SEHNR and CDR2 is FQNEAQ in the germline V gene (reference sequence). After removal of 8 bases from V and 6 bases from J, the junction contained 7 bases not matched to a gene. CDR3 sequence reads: CASGGGAAEQYF. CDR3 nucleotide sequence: TGTGCCAGCGGGGGGGGAGCGGCCGAGCAGTACTTC. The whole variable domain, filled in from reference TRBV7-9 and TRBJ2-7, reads DTGVSQNPRHKITKRGQNVTFRCDPISEHNRLYWYRQTLGQGPEFLTYFQNEAQLEKSRLLSDRFSAERPKGSFSTLEIQRTEQGDSAMYLCASGGGAAEQYFGPGTRLTVT.

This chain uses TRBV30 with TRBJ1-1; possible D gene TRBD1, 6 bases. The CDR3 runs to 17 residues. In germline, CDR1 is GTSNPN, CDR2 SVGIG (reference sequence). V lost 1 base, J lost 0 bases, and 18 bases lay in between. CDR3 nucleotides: TGTGCCTGGAGTGGGGAGCGGGGGCAGCCCATGAACACTGAAGCTTTCTTT. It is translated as CAWSGERGQPMNTEAFF.